The subject of this entry is one TCR beta chain. Its matching antigen is unknown. As for treatment: treatment-naive control, cytoreductive nephrectomy. The tumor was a clear cell renal cell carcinoma. This sample is drawn from a study of radiation and T cells in renal cell carcinoma. V dropped 1 base and J dropped 1 base, with 14 bases sitting between them. The germline CDR1 and CDR2 sequences are SGHDT and YYEEEE. The CDR3 is made up of 16 amino acids. Study findings and constraints: In nephrectomy-only tumors, top 100 clonotypes averaged approximately 40%, versus around 54% irradiated. Dominant CDR3 motifs occupied more repertoire in irradiated than control tumors.

Using immunoSEQ multiplex PCR, the repertoire was profiled, and TCRdb retains in-frame clones only, with some absent. The top ten hold approximately 10% of the sample, which has 15,000 to 17,000 clones, approximately 50% seen once. The rearrangement uses TRBV5-6 and TRBJ1-2; no definite D call. This material consisted of tumor tissue, taken from a patient whose treatment was nephrectomy without radiotherapy. The receptor was isolated from a man in his fifties or sixties with renal cell carcinoma. CDR3 DNA sequence: TGTGCCAGCAGCTTGTTGTTGACACATGATAACTATGGCTACACCTTC. This gives the protein CASSLLLTHDNYGYTF.